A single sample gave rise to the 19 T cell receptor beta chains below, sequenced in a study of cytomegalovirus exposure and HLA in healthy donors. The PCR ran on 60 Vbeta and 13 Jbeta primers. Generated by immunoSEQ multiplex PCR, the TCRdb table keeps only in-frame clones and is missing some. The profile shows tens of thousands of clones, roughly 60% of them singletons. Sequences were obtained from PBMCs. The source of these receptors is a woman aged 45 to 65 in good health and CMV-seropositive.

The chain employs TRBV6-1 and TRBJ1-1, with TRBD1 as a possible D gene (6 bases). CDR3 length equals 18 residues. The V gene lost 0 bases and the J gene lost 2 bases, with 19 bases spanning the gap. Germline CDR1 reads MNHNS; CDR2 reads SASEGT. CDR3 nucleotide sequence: TGTGCCAGCAGTGAAGCGGGACACCAGGGCGAAATTAACACTGAAGCTTTCTTT. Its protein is CASSEAGHQGEINTEAFF.

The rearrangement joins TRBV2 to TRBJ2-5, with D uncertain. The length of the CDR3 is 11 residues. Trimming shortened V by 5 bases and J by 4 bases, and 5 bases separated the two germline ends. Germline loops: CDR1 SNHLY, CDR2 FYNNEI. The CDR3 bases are TGTGCCAGCAGTATAGTAGAGACCCAGTACTTC. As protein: CASSIVETQYF. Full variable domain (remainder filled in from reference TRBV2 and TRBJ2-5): EPEVTQTPSHQVTQMGQEVILRCVPISNHLYFYWYRQILGQKVEFLVSFYNNEISEKSEIFDDQFSVERPDGSNFTLKIRSTKLEDSAMYFCASSIVETQYFGPGTRLLVL.

In nucleotides, the CDR3 is TGTGCCAGCAGCTTAGTCGGTAGCATAAATGAGCAGTTCTTC. Protein sequence: CASSLVGSINEQFF. The chain recombines TRBV7-8 with TRBJ2-1; unclear D gene. The CDR3 is 14 residues long. Trimming took off 1 base at V and 7 bases at J, with 11 bases between the two ends. Germline V gene sequence: CDR1 SGHVS, CDR2 FQNEAQ. Drawing the rest from reference TRBV7-8 and TRBJ2-1, the complete variable domain is GAGVSQSPRYKVAKRGQDVALRCDPISGHVSLFWYQQALGQGPEFLTYFQNEAQLDKSGLPSDRFFAERPEGSVSTLKIQRTQQEDSAVYLCASSLVGSINEQFFGPGTRLTVL.

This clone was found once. CDR3 in DNA: TGCGCCAGCAGCCCGCCGACGAACCGGGGGAGTGAGACCCAGTACTTC. Its translation: CASSPPTNRGSETQYF. The V call is TRBV5-1, the J call TRBJ2-5, with a weak D call TRBD2 (6 bases). Per the germline V gene, CDR1 is SGHRS and CDR2 is YFSETQ. The CDR3 extends over 16 amino acids. Trimming cost V 4 bases and J 5 bases, with 21 bases left between them.

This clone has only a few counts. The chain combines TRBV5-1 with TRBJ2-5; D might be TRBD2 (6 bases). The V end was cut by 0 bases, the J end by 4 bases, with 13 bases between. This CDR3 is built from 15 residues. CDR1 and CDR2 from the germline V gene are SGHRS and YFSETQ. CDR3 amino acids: CASSLVGTGGETQYF. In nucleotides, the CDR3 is TGCGCCAGCAGCTTGGTCGGGACTGGAGGAGAGACCCAGTACTTC.

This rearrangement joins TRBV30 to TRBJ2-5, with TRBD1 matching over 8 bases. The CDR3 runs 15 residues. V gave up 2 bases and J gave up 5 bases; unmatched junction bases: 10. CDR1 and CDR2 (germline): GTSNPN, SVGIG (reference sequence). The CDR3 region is CAWSIGQGRGETQYF. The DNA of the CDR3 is TGTGCCTGGAGTATCGGACAGGGACGTGGGGAGACCCAGTACTTC.

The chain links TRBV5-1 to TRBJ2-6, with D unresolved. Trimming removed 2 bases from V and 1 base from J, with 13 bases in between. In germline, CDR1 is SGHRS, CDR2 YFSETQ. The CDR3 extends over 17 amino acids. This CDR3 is CASSFNAESSGANVLTF. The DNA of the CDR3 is TGCGCCAGCAGCTTCAATGCAGAATCTTCTGGGGCCAACGTCCTGACTTTC.

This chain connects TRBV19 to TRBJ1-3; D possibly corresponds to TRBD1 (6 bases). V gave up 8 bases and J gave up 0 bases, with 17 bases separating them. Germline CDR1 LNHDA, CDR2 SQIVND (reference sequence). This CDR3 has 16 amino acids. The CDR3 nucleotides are TGTGCCAGTTCTAAAGGACAGCCCGGCTCTGGAAACACCATATATTTT. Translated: CASSKGQPGSGNTIYF.

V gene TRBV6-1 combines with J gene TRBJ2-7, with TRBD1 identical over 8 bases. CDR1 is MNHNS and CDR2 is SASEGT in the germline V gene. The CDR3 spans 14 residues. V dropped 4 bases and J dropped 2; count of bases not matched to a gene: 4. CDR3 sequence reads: CASSVRQGTYEQYF. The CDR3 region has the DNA TGTGCCAGCAGTGTAAGACAGGGGACCTACGAGCAGTACTTC.

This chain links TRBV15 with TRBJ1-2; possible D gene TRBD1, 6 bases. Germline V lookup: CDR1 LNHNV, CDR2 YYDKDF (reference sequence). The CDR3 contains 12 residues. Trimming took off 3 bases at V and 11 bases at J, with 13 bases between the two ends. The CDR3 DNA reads TGTGCCACCAGCAGGGATACAGGGAGATACACCTTC. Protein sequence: CATSRDTGRYTF.

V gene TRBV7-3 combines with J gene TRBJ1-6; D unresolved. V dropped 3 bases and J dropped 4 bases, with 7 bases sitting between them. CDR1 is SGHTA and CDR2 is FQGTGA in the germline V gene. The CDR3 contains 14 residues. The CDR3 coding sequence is TGTGCCAGCAGCTTCGGGGAATATAATTCACCCCTCCACTTT. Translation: CASSFGEYNSPLHF.

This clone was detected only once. The CDR3: CASRGQGGETQYF. In DNA form, the CDR3 reads TGTGCCAGTAGGGGACAGGGTGGAGAGACCCAGTACTTC. The genes are TRBV19 and TRBJ2-5; 9 positions match TRBD1. The germline V gene has CDR1 LNHDA and CDR2 SQIVND (reference sequence). With V trimmed by 6 bases and J by 4 bases, 3 bases remained unmatched. The CDR3 runs to 13 residues.

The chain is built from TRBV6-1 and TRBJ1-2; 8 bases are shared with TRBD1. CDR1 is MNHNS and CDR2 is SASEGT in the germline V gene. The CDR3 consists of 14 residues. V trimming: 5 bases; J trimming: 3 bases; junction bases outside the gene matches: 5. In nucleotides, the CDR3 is TGTGCCAGCAGTCGCTTGACAGGGGACTATGGCTACACCTTC. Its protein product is CASSRLTGDYGYTF.

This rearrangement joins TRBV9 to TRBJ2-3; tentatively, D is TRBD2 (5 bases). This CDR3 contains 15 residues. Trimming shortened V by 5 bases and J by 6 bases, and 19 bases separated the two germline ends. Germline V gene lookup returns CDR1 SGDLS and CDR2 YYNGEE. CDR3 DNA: TGTGCCAGCAGTGACCAAGGGAGTCCTGTGGATACGCAGTATTTT. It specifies CASSDQGSPVDTQYF.

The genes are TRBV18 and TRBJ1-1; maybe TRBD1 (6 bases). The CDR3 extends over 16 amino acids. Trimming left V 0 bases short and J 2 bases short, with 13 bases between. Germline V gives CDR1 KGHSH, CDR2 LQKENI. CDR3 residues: CASSPPSRGANTEAFF. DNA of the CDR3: TGTGCCAGCTCACCACCGAGTCGGGGGGCAAACACTGAAGCTTTCTTT.

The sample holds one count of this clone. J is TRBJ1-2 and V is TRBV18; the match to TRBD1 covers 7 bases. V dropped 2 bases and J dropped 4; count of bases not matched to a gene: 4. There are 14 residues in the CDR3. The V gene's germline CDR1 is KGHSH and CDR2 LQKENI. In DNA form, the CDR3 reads TGTGCCAGCTCACCAGGGACAGACTCCTATGGCTACACCTTC. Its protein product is CASSPGTDSYGYTF.

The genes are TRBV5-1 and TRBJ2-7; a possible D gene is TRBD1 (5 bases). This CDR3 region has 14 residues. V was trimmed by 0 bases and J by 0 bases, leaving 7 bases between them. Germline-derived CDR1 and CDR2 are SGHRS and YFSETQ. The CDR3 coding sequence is TGCGCCAGCAGCTTGGTGACAGACTCCTACGAGCAGTACTTC. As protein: CASSLVTDSYEQYF.

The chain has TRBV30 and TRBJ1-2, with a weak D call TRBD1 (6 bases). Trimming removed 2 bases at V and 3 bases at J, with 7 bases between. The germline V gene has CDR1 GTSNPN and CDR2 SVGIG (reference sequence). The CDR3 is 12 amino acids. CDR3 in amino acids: CAWSPGDYGYTF. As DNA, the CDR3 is TGTGCCTGGAGTCCAGGGGACTATGGCTACACCTTC.

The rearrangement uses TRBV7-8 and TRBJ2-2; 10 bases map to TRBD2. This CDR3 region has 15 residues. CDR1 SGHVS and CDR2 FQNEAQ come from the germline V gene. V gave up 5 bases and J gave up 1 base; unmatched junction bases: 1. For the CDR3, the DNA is TGTGCCAGCAGCCCTAGCGGGGGGAACACCGGGGAGCTGTTTTTT. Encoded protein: CASSPSGGNTGELFF.